The 20 T cell receptor beta chains below were found in one sample sequenced in a study of regulatory T cells in long-lasting Graves disease. In building TCR beta libraries, iRepertoire HTBI primers were used together with Arm-PCR of CDR3 regions. TCRdb reanalysed the multiplex PCR reads using MiXCR and keeps one entry per CDR3 protein. The sample lists 400,000 to 500,000 distinct CDR3 sequences, around 20% occurring once. Time point noted: persistent/refractory GD, antithyroid drugs over 5 years with positive TRAb. Scientists built the TCR library using RNA that was extracted from PBMCs. The specimen was peripheral blood mononuclear cells (PBMCs), collected when the disease was refractory, from a patient treated with antithyroid drugs. Receptors were obtained from a female donor with Graves disease.

This clonotype has just a few counts. The chain carries TRBV24-1 and TRBJ1-5; no definite D call. The V and J ends lost 5 bases and 2 bases respectively, with 9 bases between them. Looked up from germline, CDR1 is KGHDR and CDR2 is SFDVKD. This CDR3 region has 14 residues. The CDR3 region is CATSAPGGNQPQHF. As DNA, the CDR3 is TGTGCCACCAGTGCCCCGGGAGGCAATCAGCCCCAGCATTTT.

The genes are TRBV25-1 and TRBJ2-6; unclear D gene. V was trimmed by 3 bases and J by 0 bases, leaving 3 bases between them. CDR1 MGHDK and CDR2 SYGVNS come from the germline V gene. CDR3 size: 14 residues. The CDR3 loop reads CASSDYSGANVLTF. DNA of the CDR3: TGTGCCAGCAGTGACTACTCTGGGGCCAACGTCCTGACTTTC.

This clonotype has a count of ten or more. J is TRBJ2-2 and V is TRBV28; TRBD2 aligns across 7 bases. From germline, CDR1 is MDHEN and CDR2 SYDVKM. The V gene end was trimmed by 2 bases and the J gene end by 7 bases; junction bases not matched to a gene: 7. This CDR3 spans 15 amino acids. CDR3 sequence (DNA): TGTGCCAGCAGTTTACGCGGTCGCGGGGGCGGGGAGCTGTTTTTT. The encoded protein is CASSLRGRGGGELFF.

The chain employs TRBV13 and TRBJ2-7, with D possibly matching TRBD2 (6 bases). V lost 2 bases and J 2 bases, leaving 16 bases between the germline ends. Germline V gene lookup returns CDR1 PRHDT and CDR2 FYEKMQ (reference sequence). CDR3 length: 16 residues. CDR3 nucleotide sequence: TGTGCCAGCAGCTTACGGGCTAGCGACAGCCCCTACGAGCAGTACTTC. This encodes CASSLRASDSPYEQYF.

This clonotype was recorded at least ten times. The V gene is TRBV28, the J gene TRBJ2-7; D might be TRBD1 or TRBD2, each matching 5 bases. Trimming left V 5 bases short and J 4 bases short, with 18 bases between. The CDR3 loop spans 15 amino acids. CDR1 and CDR2 from the germline V gene are MDHEN and SYDVKM. The CDR3 DNA reads as TGTGCCAGCAGTCCGGCCGGGACCTCCTTTTACGAGCAGTACTTC. Protein: CASSPAGTSFYEQYF. Full variable domain (outside the CDR3, taken from reference TRBV28 and TRBJ2-7): DVKVTQSSRYLVKRTGEKVFLECVQDMDHENMFWYRQDPGLGLRLIYFSYDVKMKEKGDIPEGYSVSREKKERFSLILESASTNQTSMYLCASSPAGTSFYEQYFGPGTRLTVT.

In this sample, this clonotype turned up a few times. The chain has TRBV7-8 and TRBJ2-3; 9 nucleotides line up with TRBD1. The CDR3 loop spans 15 amino acids. Germline V gene sequence: CDR1 SGHVS, CDR2 FQNEAQ. V was pared by 1 base and J by 7 bases, with 6 bases of the junction left unmatched. The CDR3 spells CASSLGTGVLNTQYF. The CDR3 DNA is TGTGCCAGCAGCTTAGGGACAGGGGTACTGAATACGCAGTATTTT.

This clonotype showed up just a few times. The chain has TRBV28 and TRBJ1-5; D possibly corresponds to TRBD1 (5 bases). CDR3 length: 15 amino acids. CDR1 and CDR2 from the germline V gene are MDHEN and SYDVKM. The V and J ends lost 5 bases and 3 bases respectively, with 14 bases between them. CDR3 nucleotide sequence: TGTGCCAGCAGTCCCCTCGGGGGGACCAATCAGCCCCAGCATTTT. This codes for CASSPLGGTNQPQHF.

In its sample, this clonotype was seen many times. J is TRBJ2-4 and V is TRBV28; either TRBD1 or TRBD2 may fit D (5 bases each). Trimming pared 3 bases from V and 8 bases from J, leaving 11 bases between. Per the germline V gene, CDR1 is MDHEN and CDR2 is SYDVKM. The length of the CDR3 is 13 residues. CDR3 sequence: CASSFGGSYIQYF. CDR3 DNA sequence: TGTGCCAGCAGTTTTGGGGGAAGCTACATTCAGTACTTC.

The table lists this clonotype with many counts. V usage is TRBV7-9 and J usage is TRBJ1-2; D gene ambiguous. V was cut by 4 bases and J by 7 bases, with 16 bases left in between. This CDR3 region has 14 residues. From germline, CDR1 is SEHNR and CDR2 FQNEAQ (reference sequence). CDR3 DNA sequence: TGTGCCAGCAGCTCAGGACTGGAAAGGACTGGCTACACCTTC. As protein: CASSSGLERTGYTF.

The chain couples TRBV13 to TRBJ2-6; a weak D match, TRBD2 (6 bases). This CDR3 contains 18 residues. Deletions cut 4 bases from V and 0 bases from J, with 16 bases between. Germline CDR1 PRHDT, CDR2 FYEKMQ (reference sequence). Here the CDR3 DNA reads TGTGCCAGCAGCTCTGGGAGGACCAGCATCTCTGGGGCCAACGTCCTGACTTTC. Translating it yields CASSSGRTSISGANVLTF. Filled out from reference TRBV13 and TRBJ2-6, the complete variable domain reads AAGVIQSPRHLIKEKRETATLKCYPIPRHDTVYWYQQGPGQDPQFLISFYEKMQSDKGSIPDRFSAQQFSDYHSELNMSSLELGDSALYFCASSSGRTSISGANVLTFGAGSRLTVL.

The chain is built from TRBV5-5 and TRBJ2-7; 8 nucleotides align to TRBD2. Germline V gene sequence: CDR1 SGHKS, CDR2 YYEKEE (reference sequence). V dropped 1 base and J dropped 3; count of bases not matched to a gene: 6. This CDR3 contains 15 residues. The CDR3 protein is CASSLYVAGNYEQYF. CDR3 in DNA: TGTGCCAGCAGCTTGTATGTAGCGGGGAACTACGAGCAGTACTTC.

The chain has TRBV4-1 and TRBJ2-2, with D possibly being TRBD1 (5 bases). Germline V gene sequence: CDR1 MGHRA, CDR2 YSYEKL. This CDR3 spans 13 amino acids. Trimming left V 2 bases short and J 8 bases short, with 9 bases between. CDR3 sequence: CASSQQGLGELFF. The CDR3 DNA sequence: TGCGCCAGCAGCCAACAGGGTCTTGGGGAGCTGTTTTTT.

V and J are TRBV5-1 and TRBJ2-3; TRBD2 matches at 14 bases. The ends lost 4 bases at V and 4 bases at J; junction bases unmatched: 5. This CDR3 is built from 16 residues. Germline V gene data show CDR1 as SGHRS and CDR2 as YFSETQ. Written as DNA, the CDR3 is TGCGCCAGCAGCGGGGGACTAGCGGGAGCTCCAGATACGCAGTATTTT. Translation: CASSGGLAGAPDTQYF.

This clonotype appeared many times. CDR3 sequence (DNA): TGTGCCAGCAGTGAGAAGTCCTCCGTGGGCGAGCAGTACTTC. This translates into CASSEKSSVGEQYF. The chain carries TRBV25-1 and TRBJ2-7; D uncertain. The CDR3 spans 14 residues. The V end was cut by 3 bases, the J end by 6 bases, with 15 bases between. Germline CDR1 reads MGHDK; CDR2 reads SYGVNS.

This clonotype was detected ten times or more. This sequence joins TRBV2 and TRBJ2-5; 7 bases match TRBD2. The DNA end is a closer match to TRBJ2-1, so the J assignment may be wrong. This CDR3 comprises 14 residues. The V gene's germline CDR1 is SNHLY and CDR2 FYNNEI. The CDR3 nucleotides are TGTGCCAGCAGTGATGCGGGAGCAGGAGATGAGCAGTTCTTC. Its translation: CASSDAGAGDEQFF.

Many counts were recorded for this clonotype. This chain links TRBV7-3 with TRBJ1-1; D is undetermined. The CDR3 contains 13 residues. The V and J ends lost 5 bases and 2 bases respectively, with 9 bases between them. CDR1 SGHTA and CDR2 FQGTGA come from the germline V gene. This CDR3 reads CASSQILNTEAFF. The CDR3 DNA is TGTGCCAGCAGCCAAATACTTAACACTGAAGCTTTCTTT.

This clonotype was seen a handful of times. The J gene is TRBJ2-7, the V gene TRBV7-8; D not certain. V shed 1 base and J shed 12 bases, with 13 bases lying between them. The CDR3 sequence is 12 residues long. CDR1 is SGHVS and CDR2 is FQNEAQ in the germline V gene. The CDR3 loop reads CASSLVRQEMYF. CDR3 in DNA: TGTGCCAGCAGCTTAGTGCGGCAGGAGATGTACTTC.

This clonotype was counted many times. The chain has TRBV27 and TRBJ2-5, with a tentative D call TRBD1 (6 bases). Trimming took 5 bases from V and 5 from J, leaving 18 bases between them. This CDR3 spans 15 amino acids. Germline CDR1 and CDR2: MNHEY and SMNVEV (reference sequence). This CDR3 reads CASSPHQRQAETQYF. In DNA, the CDR3 is TGTGCCAGCAGTCCCCACCAACGACAGGCGGAGACCCAGTACTTC.

The chain carries TRBV5-4 and TRBJ2-7; no firm D call. Trimming took off 0 bases at V and 12 bases at J, with 13 bases between the two ends. This CDR3 has 12 residues. Germline V gene data show CDR1 as SGHNT and CDR2 as YYREEE (reference sequence). The CDR3 DNA is TGTGCCAGCAGCTTGGCCGGTGTGGATGCGTACTTC. It encodes CASSLAGVDAYF.

The V and J genes are TRBV4-2 and TRBJ2-7; 11 nucleotides align to TRBD2. V shed 5 bases, J shed 3 bases, and the junction held 12 bases outside the gene matches. The CDR3 sequence is 17 residues long. Germline CDR1 and CDR2: LGHNA and YNFKEQ. CDR3 in DNA: TGTGCCAGCAGCGAAGGGACTAGCGGCTCTTCTTACTACGAGCAGTACTTC. This translates into CASSEGTSGSSYYEQYF.